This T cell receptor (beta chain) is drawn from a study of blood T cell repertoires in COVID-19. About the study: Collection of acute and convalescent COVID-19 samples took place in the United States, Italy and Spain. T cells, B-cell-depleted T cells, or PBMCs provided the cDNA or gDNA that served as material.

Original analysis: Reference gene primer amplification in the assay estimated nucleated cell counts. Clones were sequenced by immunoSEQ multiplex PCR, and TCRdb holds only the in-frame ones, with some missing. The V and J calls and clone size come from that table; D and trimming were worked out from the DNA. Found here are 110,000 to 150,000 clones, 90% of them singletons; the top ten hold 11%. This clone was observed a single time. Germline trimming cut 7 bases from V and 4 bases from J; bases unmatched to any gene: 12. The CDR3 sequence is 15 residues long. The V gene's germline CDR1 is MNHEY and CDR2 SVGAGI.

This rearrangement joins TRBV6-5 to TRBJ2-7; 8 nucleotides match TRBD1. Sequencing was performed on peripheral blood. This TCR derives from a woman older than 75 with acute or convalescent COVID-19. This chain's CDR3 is CASTPRGPPTYEQYF. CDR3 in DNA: TGTGCCAGCACCCCCAGGGGGCCCCCGACATACGAGCAGTACTTC.